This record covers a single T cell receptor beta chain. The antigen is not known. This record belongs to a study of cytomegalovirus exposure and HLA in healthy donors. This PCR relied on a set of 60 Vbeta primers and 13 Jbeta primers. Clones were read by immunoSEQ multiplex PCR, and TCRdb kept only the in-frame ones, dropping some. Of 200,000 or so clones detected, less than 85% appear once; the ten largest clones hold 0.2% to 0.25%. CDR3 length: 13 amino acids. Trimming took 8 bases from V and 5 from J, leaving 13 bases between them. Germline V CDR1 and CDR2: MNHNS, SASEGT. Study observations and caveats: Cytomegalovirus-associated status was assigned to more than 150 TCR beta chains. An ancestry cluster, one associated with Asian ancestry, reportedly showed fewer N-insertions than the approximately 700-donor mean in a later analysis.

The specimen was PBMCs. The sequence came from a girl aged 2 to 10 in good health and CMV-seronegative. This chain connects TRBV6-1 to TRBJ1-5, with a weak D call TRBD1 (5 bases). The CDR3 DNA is TGTGCCAGCCAGGTGGGGGGGGATCAGCCCCAGCATTTT. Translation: CASQVGGDQPQHF.